This is a list of T cell receptor beta chains from one sample in a study of T cell repertoires and HLA-DP antigens. No antigen has been assigned to these receptors. Generated by immunoSEQ multiplex PCR, the TCRdb table keeps only in-frame clones and is missing some. The sample carries over 100,000 clones, over 90% recorded once. Sequenced input: CD4+ T cells from PBMCs. These TCRs come from a woman between 18 and 29 years old in good health and CMV-seronegative. Each CDR3 is given with its conserved first and last residue. A D gene is named only where the DNA matches it firmly. Size values are once, few and many counts, or a class for expanded clones, and some rows have none.

j_gene | v_gene | d_gene | abundance | CDR3nt | CDR3aa
TRBJ1-1 | TRBV7-9 | . | . | TGTGCCAGCATACGGGGCGCTGAAGCTTTCTTT | CASIRGAEAFF
TRBJ2-3 | TRBV5-4 | TRBD2 | . | TGTGCCAGCAGCAGGACCGGGACTAGCCCGACCACAGATACGCAGTATTTT | CASSRTGTSPTTDTQYF
TRBJ1-2 | TRBV7-2 | . | . | TGTGCCAGCAGCCGAGCTGGGCAGTCAGACTATGGCTACACCTTC | CASSRAGQSDYGYTF
TRBJ2-3 | TRBV7-3 | . | . | TGTGCCAGCAGCTTCGAGGCTAGCACAGATACGCAGTATTTT | CASSFEASTDTQYF
TRBJ2-1 | TRBV7-2 | TRBD2 | once | TGTGCCAGCAGCTTAGACGGGGGGGATGAGCAGTTCTTC | CASSLDGGDEQFF
TRBJ2-1 | TRBV2 | . | . | TGTGCCAGCAGTGAGCGGCAAAGGTTTGGTCTACAGTTCTTC | CASSERQRFGLQFF
TRBJ2-6 | TRBV28 | TRBD2 | . | TGTGCCAGCAGTTTACAGCGGGGAAGGGTCGGGGCCAACGTCCTGACTTTC | CASSLQRGRVGANVLTF
TRBJ2-2 | TRBV10-1 | . | few | TGCGCCAGCAGTGAGAATTCTCCCGGGGAGCTGTTTTTT | CASSENSPGELFF
TRBJ2-7 | TRBV2 | TRBD1 | . | TGTGCCACCCGGACAGGGATCGGCTACGAGCAGTACTTC | CATRTGIGYEQYF
TRBJ1-2 | TRBV7-2 | . | . | TGTGCCAGCAGCTTAGCCGTCCAGAACTATGGCTACACCTTC | CASSLAVQNYGYTF
TRBJ1-4 | TRBV6-1 | . | . | TGTGCCAGCACGGGGAGGGGTGAAAAACTGTTTTTT | CASTGRGEKLFF
TRBJ2-1 | TRBV12-5 | . | . | TGTGCTAGTGGTTTGATTCCTAAGGATGAGCAGTTCTTC | CASGLIPKDEQFF
TRBJ1-1 | TRBV6-5 | TRBD1 | . | TGTGCCAGCAGAACAATGGGACAGCCGAACACTGAAGCTTTCTTT | CASRTMGQPNTEAFF
TRBJ2-1 | TRBV15 | . | . | TGTGCCACCAGCAGGTGGGGGACATCAGTGGGCAATGAGCAGTTCTTC | CATSRWGTSVGNEQFF
TRBJ2-1 | TRBV10-1 | TRBD2 | . | TGCGCCAGCAGCACTAGCGGGCTGGGGTACAATGAGCAGTTCTTC | CASSTSGLGYNEQFF
TRBJ2-2 | TRBV21-1 | . | . | TGTGCCAGCAGCAAAAGGGGGGCCTACAAGAACACCGGGGAGCTGTTTTTT | CASSKRGAYKNTGELFF
TRBJ1-1 | TRBV7-2 | . | . | TGTGCCAGCAGCTTAGACACAAGGAACACTGAAGCTTTCTTT | CASSLDTRNTEAFF
TRBJ2-7 | TRBV30 | TRBD2 | . | TGTGCCTGGAGGCTACGGGGGGATCGACGCTCCTACGAGCAGTACTTC | CAWRLRGDRRSYEQYF
TRBJ1-3 | TRBV6-6 | TRBD1 | . | TGTGCCAGCAGTTACTCGGGACAGGGAGGAAACACCATATATTTT | CASSYSGQGGNTIYF
TRBJ1-5 | TRBV4-2 | . | . | TGTGCCAGCAGCCCCGGGACCGCTGCCACTCAGCCCCAGCATTTT | CASSPGTAATQPQHF
TRBJ2-5 | TRBV28 | . | . | TGTGCCAGCAGTTTAGGAGGGTCTGGGGAGACCCAGTACTTC | CASSLGGSGETQYF
TRBJ2-1 | TRBV7-8 | TRBD2 | . | TGTGCCAGTACACGTAGGACCGGGGGACTAGCGGGAACGTCCTACAATGAGCAGTTCTTC | CASTRRTGGLAGTSYNEQFF
TRBJ1-5 | TRBV5-6 | . | . | TGTGCCAGCAGCTTAATAAATCAGCCCCAGCATTTT | CASSLINQPQHF
TRBJ2-5 | TRBV19 | . | . | TGTGCCAGTAGCTTCCTCGGGGCGTGGAAGTACTTC | CASSFLGAWKYF
TRBJ2-5 | TRBV5-1 | . | . | TGCGCCAGCAGCTTGGGGCGGGGAACCGAGACCCAGTACTTC | CASSLGRGTETQYF
TRBJ1-5 | TRBV28 | TRBD1 | . | TGTGCCAGCAGTGGACAGGGAGGGGGCAATCAGCCCCAGCATTTT | CASSGQGGGNQPQHF
TRBJ2-1 | TRBV29-1 | . | . | TGCAGCGTTGACAGGGTTTTGGCCCGCAATGAGCAGTTCTTC | CSVDRVLARNEQFF
TRBJ2-5 | TRBV9 | . | . | TGTGCCAGCAGCGCCGGGTTCCAAGAGACCCAGTACTTC | CASSAGFQETQYF
TRBJ2-1 | TRBV5-5 | TRBD1 | few | TGTGCCAGCAGCTTGGCTTTACAGGGGGGTGGTCCAATTCGCGAGCAGTTCTTC | CASSLALQGGGPIREQFF
TRBJ1-6 | TRBV5-1 | . | . | TGCGCCAGCAGCCCTGGACCCCGACAGGTTGGCTATTCACCCCTCCACTTT | CASSPGPRQVGYSPLHF
TRBJ2-5 | TRBV11-2 | . | . | TGTGCCAGCAGCTTAATCGGAGGGCCGCTTGAGACCCAGTACTTC | CASSLIGGPLETQYF
TRBJ2-2 | TRBV27 | TRBD2 | . | TGTGCCAGCAGTTTATTTCCTAGCGGGAGGGTTCACGGGGAGCTGTTTTTT | CASSLFPSGRVHGELFF
TRBJ2-5 | TRBV18 | . | . | TGTGCCAGCTCACTCGGGTCTTACCAAGAGACCCAGTACTTC | CASSLGSYQETQYF
TRBJ2-2 | TRBV6-4 | TRBD1 | . | TGTGCCAGCAGCAGTCTTGGACAGGGAACGAACACCGGGGAGCTGTTTTTT | CASSSLGQGTNTGELFF
TRBJ1-1 | TRBV28 | . | . | TGTGCCAGCAGCTCGGAGCGAGCTTTCTTT | CASSSERAFF
TRBJ2-3 | TRBV14 | . | . | TGTGCCAGCAGCCCCTCTTACCGGGACCACCTCACAGATACGCAGTATTTT | CASSPSYRDHLTDTQYF
TRBJ1-1 | TRBV7-3 | . | . | TGTGCCAGCAGCTCCTTACGAAATGGGAACACTGAAGCTTTCTTT | CASSSLRNGNTEAFF
TRBJ2-7 | TRBV15 | . | . | TGTGCCACCAGCAGGGCGGGGCCCTACGAGCAGTACTTC | CATSRAGPYEQYF
TRBJ2-3 | TRBV5-1 | TRBD1 | . | TGCGCCAGCAGCTCTACAGGGGACGGGGCAGATACGCAGTATTTT | CASSSTGDGADTQYF
TRBJ2-3 | TRBV29-1 | TRBD2 | few | TGCAGCGCCCTCCTGTGGGCGGGGGGGACCACAGATACGCAGTATTTT | CSALLWAGGTTDTQYF
TRBJ2-3 | TRBV4-2 | TRBD1 | . | TGTGCCAGCAGTCCAAGAACCCCGGGACAGGGTACAGATACGCAGTATTTT | CASSPRTPGQGTDTQYF
TRBJ2-7 | TRBV4-2 | . | once | TGTGCCAGCAGCCAAGAGAGCAGGGACGAGCAGTACTTC | CASSQESRDEQYF
TRBJ1-3 | TRBV18 | . | . | TGTGCCAGCTCACCCGGACAGAGAGGGGGAAACACCATATATTTT | CASSPGQRGGNTIYF
TRBJ2-5 | TRBV6-5 | . | . | TGTGCCAGCCGCCCCTGGGGGTCCGCTGTGGAGACCCAGTACTTC | CASRPWGSAVETQYF
TRBJ2-1 | TRBV5-1 | . | . | TGCGCCAGCAGCTTGGATAGCGGCTCCTACAATGAGCAGTTCTTC | CASSLDSGSYNEQFF